This entry describes one T cell receptor (beta chain). Its antigen is unidentified. Both 60 Vbeta primers and 13 Jbeta primers went into the PCR. The assay was immunoSEQ multiplex PCR, and TCRdb's table has in-frame clones only and misses some. The repertoire has about 190,000 clones, over 60% of them found once; the top ten carry less than 1.1%. The record originates from a study of cytomegalovirus exposure and HLA in healthy donors. Across the study: An early data release held tens of millions of unique TCRs from HLA-typed donors. General study findings and limits: The authors later linked a missense DCLRE1C variant to TCR beta V- and J-gene trimming.

The CDR3 has 15 residues. CDR1 and CDR2 (germline): LNHDA, SQIVND (reference sequence). V shed 8 bases and J 4 bases; nucleotides not matched to a gene: 8. The gene calls are TRBV19 and TRBJ1-2; the match to TRBD1 covers 12 bases. The clonotype comes from a middle-aged woman in good health and CMV-seronegative. Sequencing used PBMCs. CDR3 nucleotide sequence: TGTGCCAGTCACCCGGGGACAGGGGGCCTCTATGGCTACACCTTC. This translates into CASHPGTGGLYGYTF.